These 32 T cell receptor beta chains came from one sample sequenced in a study of blood T cell repertoires in COVID-19. Assay: immunoSEQ multiplex PCR; the TCRdb copy retains only in-frame clones and omits some. The sample lists some 130,000 clones, almost 85% occurring once. The sequenced sample consisted of peripheral blood. The origin of the receptors is a human donor in a cohort sampled during active COVID-19.

The chain links TRBV3-1 (or the pseudogene TRBV3-2) to TRBJ2-2; D is possibly TRBD2 (6 bases). V was shortened by 1 base and J by 7 bases, with 7 bases between the two germline ends. Germline lookup yields CDR1 LGHDT and CDR2 YNNKEL (reference sequence). This CDR3 comprises 13 residues. The chain's CDR3 is CASSQGGLGELFF. CDR3 DNA sequence: TGTGCCAGCAGCCAAGGGGGACTCGGGGAGCTGTTTTTT.

The chain is built from TRBV18 and TRBJ2-5; 12 bases align to TRBD1. There are 15 residues in the CDR3. The germline V gene encodes CDR1 KGHSH and CDR2 LQKENI. Unmatched junction bases numbered 3, after V lost 4 bases and J lost 3 bases. The CDR3, as DNA: TGTGCCAGCTCACGTGGGACAGGGGGCGAAGAGACCCAGTACTTC. As protein: CASSRGTGGEETQYF.

The V call is TRBV4-1, the J call TRBJ2-7, with D perhaps TRBD2 (5 bases). Trimming shortened V by 1 base and J by 4 bases, and 23 bases separated the two germline ends. This CDR3 has 18 amino acids. The germline V gene encodes CDR1 MGHRA and CDR2 YSYEKL. The CDR3 loop is CASSQGGSAPGSFYEQYF. CDR3 nucleotides: TGCGCCAGCAGCCAAGGGGGATCGGCTCCGGGAAGCTTTTACGAGCAGTACTTC.

This chain links TRBV28 with TRBJ1-5; the D gene is possibly TRBD1 (5 bases). CDR3 length equals 14 residues. Germline loops: CDR1 MDHEN, CDR2 SYDVKM. V lost 7 bases and J 2 bases, leaving 12 bases between the germline ends. CDR3 DNA sequence: TGTGCCAGCACTATTCTCAGGGGCAATCAGCCCCAGCATTTT. Protein product: CASTILRGNQPQHF.

The V gene is TRBV5-6, the J gene TRBJ1-3, with 7 bases that match TRBD1. The CDR3 contains 16 residues. CDR1 and CDR2 (germline): SGHDT, YYEEEE. V dropped 0 bases and J dropped 4; count of bases not matched to a gene: 7. Here the CDR3 reads CASSLGQGFSGNTIYF. As DNA, the CDR3 is TGTGCCAGCAGCTTGGGACAGGGTTTTTCGGGAAACACCATATATTTT.

This rearrangement joins TRBV6-1 to TRBJ1-3; D ambiguous. The length of the CDR3 is 16 residues. The V gene lost 2 bases and the J gene lost 0 bases, with 11 bases spanning the gap. Germline CDR1 is MNHNS and CDR2 is SASEGT. CDR3 sequence reads: CASSEQARLSGNTIYF. Written as DNA, the CDR3 is TGTGCCAGCAGTGAACAGGCACGTCTCTCTGGAAACACCATATATTTT.

The rearrangement uses TRBV27 and TRBJ1-2, with 7 bases aligning to TRBD1. The CDR3 extends over 13 amino acids. J gave up 8 bases and V 4 bases, and 7 bases lay outside the gene matches. CDR1 is MNHEY, CDR2 SMNVEV, per germline (reference sequence). CDR3 sequence (DNA): TGTGCCAGCAGTTGGACCCAGGGGGAAGGCTACACCTTC. This sequence encodes CASSWTQGEGYTF.

This clone was seen just once. The chain joins TRBV5-8 to TRBJ1-5, with TRBD1 as a possible D gene (6 bases). In germline, CDR1 is SGHTS, CDR2 YDEGEE. The CDR3 runs to 16 residues. V lost 2 bases and J 2 bases, leaving 14 bases between the germline ends. CDR3 in DNA: TGTGCCAGCAGCTTTTGGGTGGGGGCGGGCAATCAGCCCCAGCATTTT. Encoded protein: CASSFWVGAGNQPQHF.

This chain links TRBV10-3 with TRBJ2-7, with D possibly TRBD2 on 6 matching bases. In germline, CDR1 is ENHRY, CDR2 SYGVKD. Trimming removed 0 bases at V and 0 bases at J, with 21 bases between. This CDR3 region has 19 residues. DNA for the CDR3: TGTGCCATCAGTGAGTCGGTAGGTCGGGGAGGACGGAGCTCCTACGAGCAGTACTTC. Encoded protein: CAISESVGRGGRSSYEQYF.

This clone came up once. The chain links TRBV12-3 or TRBV12-4 to TRBJ2-7, with 7 bases that match TRBD1. The length of the CDR3 is 12 residues. After removal of 1 base from V and 6 bases from J, the junction contained 0 bases not matched to a gene. CDR3 DNA sequence: TGTGCCAGCAGTTTAGACAGGGGCGAGCAGTACTTC. Protein sequence: CASSLDRGEQYF.

The CDR3 here is CASSTSGGTQYF. In DNA form, the CDR3 reads TGTGCCAGCAGTACAAGCGGGGGGACCCAGTACTTC. V and J are TRBV12-3 or TRBV12-4 and TRBJ2-5, with TRBD2 matching over 8 bases. This CDR3 is built from 12 residues. V was clipped by 5 bases and J by 7 bases; unmatched bases: 3.

The chain combines TRBV19 with TRBJ2-5; the match to TRBD1 covers 9 bases. Germline V gene lookup returns CDR1 LNHDA and CDR2 SQIVND (reference sequence). V lost 4 bases, J lost 13 bases, and 7 bases stayed unmatched. The CDR3 length is 12 residues. CDR3 nucleotide sequence: TGTGCCAGTAGTACGCCCGGGACAGGGAGGTACTTC. Its translation is CASSTPGTGRYF.

J is TRBJ1-1 and V is TRBV7-9; no reliable D call. Germline loops: CDR1 SEHNR, CDR2 FQNEAQ (reference sequence). Trimming shortened V by 3 bases and J by 1 base, and 12 bases separated the two germline ends. The CDR3 is made up of 15 amino acids. CDR3: CASSFKGGRNTEAFF. The CDR3, as DNA: TGTGCCAGCAGCTTTAAGGGAGGGCGGAACACTGAAGCTTTCTTT.

The chain employs TRBV3-1 (or the pseudogene TRBV3-2) and TRBJ2-7; TRBD1 is a possible D gene (5 bases). The CDR3 sequence is 16 residues long. Germline values: CDR1 LGHDT, CDR2 YNNKEL (reference sequence). Trimming took 3 bases from V and 3 from J, leaving 18 bases between them. The CDR3 DNA is TGTGCCAGCAGCCACAACCCCGCAGGGTCGAACTACGAGCAGTACTTC. Protein sequence: CASSHNPAGSNYEQYF.

This chain connects TRBV27 to TRBJ2-3, with D perhaps TRBD2 (6 bases). The CDR3 totals 14 residues. Deletions cut 2 bases from V and 3 bases from J, with 9 bases between. CDR1 is MNHEY and CDR2 is SMNVEV in the germline V gene (reference sequence). CDR3 in DNA: TGTGCCAGCAGTTTAGGGGGAGGAACAGATACGCAGTATTTT. As protein: CASSLGGGTDTQYF.

This clone has at least ten counts. The chain joins TRBV27 to TRBJ1-3; a weak D match, TRBD1 (6 bases). Looked up from germline, CDR1 is MNHEY and CDR2 is SMNVEV (reference sequence). The CDR3 loop spans 13 amino acids. The germline V and J ends were trimmed by 6 bases and 4 bases, with 10 bases remaining between them. CDR3 in amino acids: CASSNRAGNTIYF. DNA of the CDR3: TGTGCCAGCAGCAACAGGGCGGGAAACACCATATATTTT.

The V gene is TRBV25-1, the J gene TRBJ1-5; no firm D call. Between the trimmed V and J ends, which lost 3 bases and 6 bases, there was a span of 12 bases. This CDR3 spans 14 amino acids. Per the germline V gene, CDR1 is MGHDK and CDR2 is SYGVNS. The CDR3 region has the DNA TGTGCCAGCAGTGAGTACGGGGAGGGTCAGCCCCAGCATTTT. This encodes CASSEYGEGQPQHF.

This sequence joins TRBV5-6 and TRBJ1-4; 10 bases are a match to TRBD1. Germline CDR1 SGHDT, CDR2 YYEEEE. This CDR3 region has 15 residues. The trim removed 0 bases at V and 5 bases at J, leaving 1 base unmatched. CDR3 in amino acids: CASSLADRGNEKLFF. The CDR3 DNA is TGTGCCAGCAGCTTGGCGGACAGGGGGAATGAAAAACTGTTTTTT.

The gene calls are TRBV6-1 and TRBJ1-2; D is undetermined. CDR3 length: 13 residues. Between the trimmed V and J ends, which lost 2 bases and 4 bases, there was a span of 8 bases. From germline, CDR1 is MNHNS and CDR2 SASEGT. CDR3 sequence (DNA): TGTGCCAGCAGTGAACGGGGAGGCTATGGCTACACCTTC. Protein sequence: CASSERGGYGYTF.

This chain connects TRBV18 to TRBJ2-1; D not certain. CDR1 and CDR2 (germline): KGHSH, LQKENI. Deletions cut 5 bases from V and 8 bases from J, with 7 bases between. The CDR3 sequence is 11 residues long. The CDR3 sequence is CASSMADEQFF. The CDR3 DNA sequence: TGTGCCAGCTCAATGGCGGATGAGCAGTTCTTC.

This rearrangement joins TRBV25-1 to TRBJ2-1; D gene unclear. The CDR3 is 12 residues long. From germline, CDR1 is MGHDK and CDR2 SYGVNS. V was cut by 5 bases and J by 10 bases, with 12 bases left in between. The CDR3 here is CASSNRWSEQFF. In DNA form, the CDR3 reads TGTGCCAGCAGTAACCGGTGGTCCGAGCAGTTCTTC.

This clone has a single count. V is TRBV18 and J is TRBJ2-7; D is ambiguous. This CDR3 region has 12 residues. V was clipped by 3 bases and J by 3 bases, with 6 bases between them. CDR1 is KGHSH, CDR2 LQKENI, per germline. The CDR3 region has the DNA TGTGCCAGCTCACCGGCCCTCTACGAGCAGTACTTC. Its translation is CASSPALYEQYF.

V and J are TRBV7-8 and TRBJ1-4; unclear D gene. The V end lost 8 bases, the J end lost 8 bases, and 15 bases lay between the germline ends. The germline V gene encodes CDR1 SGHVS and CDR2 FQNEAQ. This CDR3 comprises 13 residues. The CDR3 region is CASAPRTQEKLFF. Written as DNA, the CDR3 is TGTGCCAGCGCTCCGAGGACTCAAGAAAAACTGTTTTTT.

The chain recombines TRBV7-9 with TRBJ2-1; D is perhaps TRBD1 (6 bases). The CDR3 length is 16 residues. Trimming stripped 4 bases from V and 3 bases from J, with 16 bases between. In germline, CDR1 is SEHNR, CDR2 FQNEAQ (reference sequence). CDR3 region: CASSSTSGTYYNEQFF. The CDR3 DNA sequence: TGTGCCAGCAGCTCTACCTCCGGGACATACTACAATGAGCAGTTCTTC. Based on the CDR3 plus reference TRBV7-9 and TRBJ2-1, the full variable domain is DTGVSQNPRHKITKRGQNVTFRCDPISEHNRLYWYRQTLGQGPEFLTYFQNEAQLEKSRLLSDRFSAERPKGSFSTLEIQRTEQGDSAMYLCASSSTSGTYYNEQFFGPGTRLTVL.

The V and J genes are TRBV5-1 and TRBJ2-3, with a tentative D call TRBD2 (7 bases). Per germline, CDR1 SGHRS and CDR2 YFSETQ. The CDR3 is 16 amino acids. The V and J ends lost 6 bases and 2 bases respectively, with 19 bases between them. CDR3 bases: TGCGCCAGCAACCGCGGGGGCCCCCGTTCCACAGATACGCAGTATTTT. This sequence encodes CASNRGGPRSTDTQYF.

V is TRBV19 and J is TRBJ1-2; D is undetermined. CDR3 length equals 16 residues. V was shortened by 2 bases and J by 1 base, with 14 bases between the two germline ends. From germline, CDR1 is LNHDA and CDR2 SQIVND (reference sequence). CDR3 residues: CASSIIGEGSNYGYTF. The CDR3 nucleotides are TGTGCCAGTAGTATAATCGGAGAAGGGAGTAACTATGGCTACACCTTC.

The chain uses TRBV7-2 and TRBJ2-3; possibly TRBD2 for D (6 bases). The CDR3 loop spans 16 amino acids. Trimming removed 5 bases at V and 0 bases at J, with 15 bases between. Germline lookup yields CDR1 SGHTA and CDR2 FQGNSA. CDR3 DNA sequence: TGTGCCAGCAGCGACGCCCTAGCGTCTAGCACAGATACGCAGTATTTT. Protein sequence: CASSDALASSTDTQYF.

This clone was detected a few times. This rearrangement joins TRBV5-8 to TRBJ2-7; the D is unclear. Germline CDR1 and CDR2: SGHTS and YDEGEE. There are 13 residues in the CDR3. Trimming took off 0 bases at V and 5 bases at J, with 9 bases between the two ends. The CDR3 here is CASSLVHTDEQYF. The CDR3 DNA follows: TGTGCCAGCAGCTTGGTTCATACGGACGAGCAGTACTTC.

A remark on this clone: Other nucleotide sequences in the sample specify the same CDR3. The gene calls are TRBV5-6 and TRBJ2-7; no firm D call. The germline CDR1 and CDR2 sequences are SGHDT and YYEEEE. The V end lost 4 bases, the J end lost 2 bases, and 10 bases lay between the germline ends. The CDR3 length is 13 residues. Written as DNA, the CDR3 is TGTGCCAGCAGCCTGCTCGGTACCTACGAGCAGTACTTC. Translation: CASSLLGTYEQYF.

The chain joins TRBV7-2 to TRBJ2-6; D is perhaps TRBD1 (5 bases). Trimming shortened V by 1 base and J by 2 bases, and 9 bases separated the two germline ends. CDR3 size: 16 residues. From germline, CDR1 is SGHTA and CDR2 FQGNSA. CDR3 bases: TGTGCCAGCAGCTTAGTGGGGCCCACTGGGGCCAACGTCCTGACTTTC. Translating gives CASSLVGPTGANVLTF.

The V gene is TRBV4-1, the J gene TRBJ2-7; 8 bases map to TRBD1. The CDR3 totals 18 residues. CDR1 is MGHRA, CDR2 YSYEKL, per germline. Unmatched junction bases numbered 20, after V lost 4 bases and J lost 6 bases. The CDR3 bases are TGCGCCAGCAGCCCGAGGGGCGGACAGGGTCAAAGGGTGGGCGAGCAGTACTTC. Its protein is CASSPRGGQGQRVGEQYF.

In this sample, this clone turned up a few times. The CDR3 DNA reads as TGTGCCAGCAGGCCCGGGACTAGCGGGGATAGGAGCTCCTACGAGCAGTACTTC. This translates into CASRPGTSGDRSSYEQYF. The chain joins TRBV5-4 to TRBJ2-7; 13 bases are shared with TRBD2. The CDR3 spans 18 residues. The V gene end was trimmed by 5 bases and the J gene end by 0 bases; junction bases not matched to a gene: 11. CDR1 and CDR2 from the germline V gene are SGHNT and YYREEE (reference sequence).